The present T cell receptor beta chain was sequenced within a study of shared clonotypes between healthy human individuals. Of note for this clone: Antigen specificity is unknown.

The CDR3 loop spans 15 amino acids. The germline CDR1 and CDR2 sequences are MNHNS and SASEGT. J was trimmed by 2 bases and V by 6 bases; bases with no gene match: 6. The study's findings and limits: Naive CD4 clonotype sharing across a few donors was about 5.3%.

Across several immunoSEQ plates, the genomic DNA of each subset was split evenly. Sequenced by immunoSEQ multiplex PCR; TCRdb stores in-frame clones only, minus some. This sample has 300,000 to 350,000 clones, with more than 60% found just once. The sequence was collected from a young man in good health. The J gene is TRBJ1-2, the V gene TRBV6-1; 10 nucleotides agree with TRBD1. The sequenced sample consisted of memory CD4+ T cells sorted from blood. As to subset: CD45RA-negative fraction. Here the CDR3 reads CASRGRGQGNYGYTF. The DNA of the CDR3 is TGTGCCAGCAGGGGAAGGGGACAGGGGAACTATGGCTACACCTTC.